Listed here are 17 T cell receptor beta chains from one sample, sequenced in a study of cytomegalovirus exposure and HLA in healthy donors. This PCR relied on a set of 60 Vbeta primers and 13 Jbeta primers. This table comes from immunoSEQ multiplex PCR, and its TCRdb copy is limited to in-frame clones, with some not included. This sample carries roughly 120,000 clones, around 77% of them seen once, and the ten largest clones take 3.7%. Sequencing input: PBMCs. The receptors originated from a human donor in good health.

This sequence joins TRBV6-5 and TRBJ1-2, with 12 bases that match TRBD1. The CDR3 consists of 15 residues. From germline, CDR1 is MNHEY and CDR2 SVGAGI. V lost 6 bases, J lost 6 bases, and 8 bases stayed unmatched. The CDR3: CASRPPGTGGNGYTF. In DNA, the CDR3 is TGTGCCAGCAGACCCCCCGGGACAGGGGGCAATGGCTACACCTTC.

The chain has TRBV6-1 and TRBJ2-1, with 13 bases matching TRBD2. Unmatched junction bases numbered 7, after V lost 0 bases and J lost 8 bases. CDR1 and CDR2 (germline): MNHNS, SASEGT. The CDR3 is 17 residues long. The CDR3 spells CASSEAAGLAGVDEQFF. The DNA of the CDR3 is TGTGCCAGCAGTGAAGCTGCAGGACTAGCGGGAGTGGATGAGCAGTTCTTC.

This chain links TRBV11-2 with TRBJ2-3; D unclear. The CDR3 is 13 residues long. Germline V lookup: CDR1 SGHAT, CDR2 FQNNGV. Trimming took 5 bases from V and 3 from J, leaving 9 bases between them. CDR3 sequence: CASSLGQTDTQYF. The CDR3 bases are TGTGCCAGCAGCCTTGGGCAGACAGATACGCAGTATTTT. Complete variable domain (other parts from reference TRBV11-2 and TRBJ2-3): EAGVAQSPRYKIIEKRQSVAFWCNPISGHATLYWYQQILGQGPKLLIQFQNNGVVDDSQLPKDRFSAERLKGVDSTLKIQPAKLEDSAVYLCASSLGQTDTQYFGPGTRLTVL.

CDR3 protein: CASTGRGDSYEQYF. For the CDR3, the DNA is TGTGCCAGCACCGGGCGGGGGGATTCCTACGAGCAGTACTTC. The gene calls are TRBV28 and TRBJ2-7; TRBD2 matches 8 bases. The CDR3 consists of 14 residues. The junction had 6 bases not matched to a gene; V was cut back by 7 bases and J by 1 base. CDR1 is MDHEN and CDR2 is SYDVKM in the germline V gene.

The rearrangement joins TRBV23-1 to TRBJ2-7, with D perhaps matching TRBD2 (5 bases). TRBV23-1 is identified as an open reading frame with a role that is uncertain. This CDR3 is built from 17 residues. V shed 7 bases and J shed 0 bases, with 22 bases lying between them. For the CDR3, the DNA is TGCGCCAGCACCCAAACCGGGGTCTACAACCCCTCCTACGAGCAGTACTTC. Amino acids: CASTQTGVYNPSYEQYF.

The rearrangement links TRBV19 to TRBJ1-4; 8 nucleotides align to TRBD1. The CDR3 runs to 15 residues. Germline values: CDR1 LNHDA, CDR2 SQIVND (reference sequence). The V segment lost 7 bases and the J segment 5 bases; nucleotides outside the gene matches: 9. The CDR3 DNA reads TGTGCCAGTAATACGGACAGGGTACCCAATGAAAAACTGTTTTTT. It specifies CASNTDRVPNEKLFF.

This chain connects TRBV5-1 to TRBJ2-7, with 7 bases that match TRBD2. The CDR3 has 12 residues. V gave up 4 bases and J gave up 5 bases; unmatched junction bases: 3. Germline CDR1 SGHRS, CDR2 YFSETQ. DNA of the CDR3: TGCGCCAGCAGCCCTACTAGCGACGAGCAGTACTTC. Translating gives CASSPTSDEQYF.

V and J are TRBV19 and TRBJ2-3; D may be TRBD1 (7 bases). Trimming shortened V by 6 bases and J by 5 bases, and 18 bases separated the two germline ends. This CDR3 has 15 amino acids. In germline, CDR1 is LNHDA, CDR2 SQIVND (reference sequence). The CDR3 loop reads CASSAGGLGGDTQYF. The CDR3 coding sequence is TGTGCCAGTAGCGCAGGGGGTCTCGGGGGAGATACGCAGTATTTT.

The V call is TRBV7-8, the J call TRBJ1-3; tentative D call: TRBD1 (6 bases). CDR1 is SGHVS and CDR2 is FQNEAQ in the germline V gene. Trimming removed 1 base at V and 2 bases at J, with 12 bases between. The CDR3 has 16 residues. The CDR3 region has the DNA TGTGCCAGCAGCTTAGGAGAGGACAGAGCTGGAAACACCATATATTTT. Protein sequence: CASSLGEDRAGNTIYF.

This chain joins TRBV9 and TRBJ2-7; the D is unclear. The length of the CDR3 is 14 residues. The germline V gene has CDR1 SGDLS and CDR2 YYNGEE. V lost 4 bases and J lost 2, with 13 bases in between. The CDR3 sequence is CASSPRQAAYEQYF. The DNA for the CDR3 is TGTGCCAGCAGCCCCCGGCAGGCAGCCTACGAGCAGTACTTC. Drawing the rest from reference TRBV9 and TRBJ2-7, the complete variable domain is DSGVTQTPKHLITATGQRVTLRCSPRSGDLSVYWYQQSLDQGLQFLIQYYNGEERAKGNILERFSAQQFPDLHSELNLSSLELGDSALYFCASSPRQAAYEQYFGPGTRLTVT.

The rearrangement uses TRBV5-1 and TRBJ1-3, with 9 positions matching TRBD1. The length of the CDR3 is 15 residues. With 4 bases clipped from V and 4 bases from J, the junction kept 6 bases outside the gene matches. CDR1 and CDR2 (germline): SGHRS, YFSETQ. The CDR3 DNA sequence: TGCGCCAGCAGCCGATGGGACAGGGACGGAAACACCATATATTTT. Translation: CASSRWDRDGNTIYF. The full variable domain, its missing parts supplied by reference TRBV5-1 and TRBJ1-3, is KAGVTQTPRYLIKTRGQQVTLSCSPISGHRSVSWYQQTPGQGLQFLFEYFSETQRNKGNFPGRFSGRQFSNSRSEMNVSTLELGDSALYLCASSRWDRDGNTIYFGEGSWLTVV.

This sequence joins TRBV19 and TRBJ1-2; 7 bases are shared with TRBD1. Per the germline V gene, CDR1 is LNHDA and CDR2 is SQIVND (reference sequence). The J segment lost 6 bases and the V segment lost 0 bases, leaving 7 bases of the junction unmatched. The CDR3 covers 15 residues. The CDR3 DNA sequence: TGTGCCAGTAGTATAGATCGCGACAGGGTTCATGGCTACACCTTC. Translated: CASSIDRDRVHGYTF.

V gene TRBV5-5 combines with J gene TRBJ1-2; a possible D gene is TRBD1 (5 bases). V lost 4 bases, J lost 8 bases, and 21 bases lay in between. The germline gives CDR1 SGHKS, CDR2 YYEKEE (reference sequence). The CDR3 has 15 amino acids. CDR3 sequence (DNA): TGTGCCAGCAGCGGCATGGGGGAGGCAAAATACGGCTACACCTTC. Translated: CASSGMGEAKYGYTF.

J is TRBJ2-1 and V is TRBV2; D is perhaps TRBD1 (5 bases). The CDR3 extends over 13 amino acids. The ends were cut back, 6 bases at V and 4 bases at J, with 10 bases in the middle. Per germline, CDR1 SNHLY and CDR2 FYNNEI. DNA of the CDR3: TGTGCCAGCAGCGCAACAGGTTACAATGAGCAGTTCTTC. It translates to CASSATGYNEQFF.

V gene TRBV27 combines with J gene TRBJ2-2; 11 nucleotides agree with TRBD1. Germline CDR1 and CDR2: MNHEY and SMNVEV (reference sequence). The length of the CDR3 is 16 residues. Germline trimming cut 4 bases from V and 11 bases from J; bases unmatched to any gene: 12. DNA for the CDR3: TGTGCCAGCAGTTCCATGTGGACAGGGGGCAATACCGAGCTGTTTTTT. Its translation: CASSSMWTGGNTELFF.

The CDR3 spells CASGQRGPGNTIYF. In nucleotides, the CDR3 is TGTGCCAGCGGCCAAAGGGGTCCTGGAAACACCATATATTTT. The V gene is TRBV6-6, the J gene TRBJ1-3; a possible D gene is TRBD1 (5 bases). Germline CDR1 MNHNY, CDR2 SVGAGI (reference sequence). This CDR3 spans 14 amino acids. Between the trimmed V and J ends, which lost 8 bases and 2 bases, there was a span of 13 bases.

This chain links TRBV10-3 with TRBJ2-7; 12 nucleotides agree with TRBD1. This CDR3 contains 16 residues. Losses at the gene ends were 6 bases for V and 2 bases for J; bases not matched to a gene: 8. Per the germline V gene, CDR1 is ENHRY and CDR2 is SYGVKD. The CDR3 region is CAIRGTGGGTPYEQYF. As DNA, the CDR3 is TGTGCCATCAGAGGGACAGGGGGCGGAACACCCTACGAGCAGTACTTC.